This T cell receptor beta chain was retrieved from a study of naive and memory T cell subsets. Study-level findings and limits: Higher TCR numbers at tuberculin sites reflect T cell infiltration, per interpretation. TCR transcript changes with activation or differentiation may affect this RNA method.

Four PCR rounds used nested alpha and beta constant region primers plus the SP2 primer. Via MiXCR, TCRdb re-called the UMI-ligation and nested PCR reads, giving one row per CDR3 protein. The table shows 35,000 to 40,000 distinct CDR3 sequences, with 8% to 13% occurring only once. The treatment denotes: skin biopsy from PPD injection site in Mantoux-positive individual. The library had UMIs added by 3' ligation of an oligonucleotide to TCR cDNA. This clonotype was detected a few times. Its antigen remains unidentified. The clonotype was recovered from an adult in good health. Specimen: skin, collected from a tuberculin skin test site.

The CDR3 region has the DNA TGTGCCACCAGTGCTCCCGGGCAGCGAGCCAACAATGAGCAGTTCTTC. Translating it yields CATSAPGQRANNEQFF. V is TRBV24-1 and J is TRBJ2-1; D not certain. The ends were cut back, 5 bases at V and 5 bases at J, with 18 bases in the middle. In germline, CDR1 is KGHDR, CDR2 SFDVKD. This CDR3 has 16 residues.